The TCR beta chain under discussion was sequenced for a study of shared clonotypes between healthy human individuals. Study-level background: Plates per donor: three CD4 naive, three CD4 memory, two CD8 naive, one CD8 memory.

The study's findings and limits: Naive subsets tended to show greater estimated richness than memory subsets.

This clone is a singleton in its sample. Its antigen is unknown. Original processing methods: Filtering differed, since immunoSEQ gave only junction sequences and no quality scores. This table comes from immunoSEQ multiplex PCR, and its TCRdb copy is limited to in-frame clones, with some not included. Clone size and the V and J calls come from that table; the DNA yielded D and trimming. The top ten clones hold about 0.41% of a sample with 2.3 million or so clones, more than 80% of them seen once. Healthy adults negative for HIV, lacking recent acute infections or vaccinations, served as donors. Sequenced sample: naive CD4+ T cells from PBMCs. As for subset: CD45RA+ positively selected. The TCR comes from a man aged 18 to 30 in good health. Some clones in this sample may be carry-over from other donors' samples.

The DNA for the CDR3 is TGTGCCAGCAGCCGAGGACTAGCGTTCCACAATGAGCAGTTCTTC. Protein: CASSRGLAFHNEQFF. V gene TRBV7-7 combines with J gene TRBJ2-1; 9 nucleotides agree with TRBD2. V lost 5 bases and J lost 5; bases outside the gene matches: 7. The CDR3 extends over 15 amino acids. Germline CDR1 is SSHAT and CDR2 is FNYEAQ (reference sequence).